This entry lists 8 T cell receptor beta chains sequenced from one sample in a study of regulatory T cells in long-lasting Graves disease. The time point denotes: newly diagnosed GD, antithyroid drugs for less than 3 months. PBMC-derived RNA was used for the TCR library. Investigators prepared the TCR beta libraries by applying iRepertoire HTBI primers and Arm-PCR of CDR3 regions. MiXCR, run by TCRdb on the multiplex PCR reads, gives a single entry per CDR3 protein. The repertoire consists of hundreds of thousands of distinct CDR3 sequences, with roughly a sixth occurring once and the leading ten covering 22%. Sample: peripheral blood mononuclear cells (PBMCs), taken at new diagnosis, from a patient treated with antithyroid drugs. The receptors were sampled from a female donor with Graves disease.

Many counts were recorded for this clonotype. The rearrangement links TRBV7-9 to TRBJ2-1, with TRBD2 as a possible D gene (7 bases). Germline V gene sequence: CDR1 SEHNR, CDR2 FQNEAQ (reference sequence). V gave up 5 bases and J gave up 2 bases, with 16 bases separating them. This CDR3 has 16 residues. The CDR3, as DNA: TGTGCCAGCAGCGCCCGAGGGGGGGTGGCCTACAATGAGCAGTTCTTC. This translates into CASSARGGVAYNEQFF. Full variable domain (rest looked up from reference TRBV7-9 and TRBJ2-1): DTGVSQNPRHKITKRGQNVTFRCDPISEHNRLYWYRQTLGQGPEFLTYFQNEAQLEKSRLLSDRFSAERPKGSFSTLEIQRTEQGDSAMYLCASSARGGVAYNEQFFGPGTRLTVL.

This clonotype was seen a handful of times. The genes are TRBV24-1 and TRBJ1-5; D not certain. Germline-derived CDR1 and CDR2 are KGHDR and SFDVKD. With 2 bases removed from V and 0 bases from J, the gap between germline ends came to 4 bases. CDR3 length: 14 residues. The CDR3: CATSDSISNQPQHF. Here the CDR3 DNA reads TGTGCCACCAGTGATTCTATTAGCAATCAGCCCCAGCATTTT.

This clonotype was counted many times. V is TRBV2 and J is TRBJ1-2; D unclear. V lost 6 bases to trimming and J lost 4 bases, with 15 bases between them. The germline CDR1 and CDR2 sequences are SNHLY and FYNNEI. This CDR3 spans 14 amino acids. The CDR3 region is CASRREEGSYGYTF. In nucleotides, the CDR3 is TGTGCCAGCAGGAGGGAGGAGGGAAGCTATGGCTACACCTTC.

This clonotype was counted between two and nine times. The chain combines TRBV27 with TRBJ2-1, with 7 bases identical to TRBD1. Germline V lookup: CDR1 MNHEY, CDR2 SMNVEV (reference sequence). The J segment lost 12 bases and the V segment lost 5 bases, leaving 16 bases of the junction unmatched. The CDR3 is 15 amino acids. CDR3 sequence: CASSQAGQVRGGQFF. The CDR3 DNA is TGTGCCAGCAGTCAGGCCGGACAGGTACGGGGTGGGCAGTTCTTC.

This chain uses TRBV3-1 with TRBJ2-1, with D possibly being TRBD2 (6 bases). The CDR3 runs 15 residues. V was pared by 1 base and J by 4 bases, with 11 bases between. Germline CDR1 and CDR2: LGHDT and YNNKEL (reference sequence). The CDR3 bases are TGTGCCAGCAGCCAAGGGGACTCTGATTACAATGAGCAGTTCTTC. Translating gives CASSQGDSDYNEQFF.

This clonotype was picked up many times. The V call is TRBV3-1, the J call TRBJ1-2; D not resolved. V lost 0 bases to trimming and J lost 8 bases, with 16 bases between them. In germline, CDR1 is LGHDT, CDR2 YNNKEL (reference sequence). CDR3 size: 15 residues. The CDR3 here is CASSQDYTPIVGYTF. The CDR3 nucleotides read TGTGCCAGCAGCCAAGATTACACCCCCATCGTAGGCTACACCTTC.

This clonotype was detected many times. The CDR3 region is CASRETGTAGNSPLHF. Here the CDR3 DNA reads TGTGCCAGCCGAGAAACCGGGACAGCCGGGAATTCACCCCTCCACTTT. The chain links TRBV7-3 to TRBJ1-6, with 7 bases identical to TRBD1. The V and J ends lost 8 bases and 7 bases, in that order; junction bases with no gene match: 14. The CDR3 has 16 residues. Germline V gene lookup returns CDR1 SGHTA and CDR2 FQGTGA.

This chain joins TRBV14 and TRBJ2-1, with D perhaps matching TRBD2 (5 bases). The length of the CDR3 is 16 residues. Trimming took 1 base from V and 10 from J, leaving 20 bases between them. Germline-derived CDR1 and CDR2 are SGHDN and FVKESK. The CDR3 nucleotides read TGTGCCAGCAGCCAAGTTAAAGATAGCGCGCAGCGGGAGCAGTTCTTC. This gives the protein CASSQVKDSAQREQFF. The full variable domain, with the rest looked up from reference TRBV14 and TRBJ2-1, is EAGVTQFPSHSVIEKGQTVTLRCDPISGHDNLYWYRRVMGKEIKFLLHFVKESKQDESGMPNNRFLAERTGGTYSTLKVQPAELEDSGVYFCASSQVKDSAQREQFFGPGTRLTVL.